The sequence of this T cell receptor (beta chain) was determined in a study of OX40 agonist ivuxolimab in advanced cancers. Regarding the study as a whole: The average count of expanded clones was higher among CD8+ T cells than among CD4+.

Regarding this clone: The target antigen is unknown.

Using immunoSEQ multiplex PCR, the repertoire was profiled, and TCRdb retains in-frame clones only, with some absent. The sample includes tens of thousands of clones, 80% of them seen just once. The CDR3 has 16 residues. Germline values: CDR1 WNHNN, CDR2 SYGVQD (reference sequence). V lost 2 bases and J lost 8, with 21 bases in between. The chain carries TRBV10-1 and TRBJ1-2; D may be TRBD1 (5 bases). Sample: CD4+ or CD8+ T cells sorted from blood, taken in a trial of the OX40 agonist ivuxolimab. The origin of this receptor is an adult with an advanced solid tumor such as melanoma, head and neck, liver or kidney cancer. CDR3 nucleotides: TGCGCCAGCAGTGAGGAGTTACAGCCAACGGGGGAAGGCTACACCTTC. As protein: CASSEELQPTGEGYTF.